Listed here are 29 T cell receptor beta chains from one sample, sequenced in a study of T cell responses to AZD1222 COVID-19 vaccine (dated by TCRdb to the early 2020s). This specimen's time point label, per the study, means: baseline before first vaccination. The method behind the library was the immunoSEQ multiplex PCR assay. TCRdb holds this immuneACCESS table with in-frame rearrangements only. Some clones are missing; in checked studies, unresolved V genes explain under half, and the rest has no known cause. In this sample the table shows some 130,000 clones, roughly 80% of which occur a single time. Clones ranked in the top ten supply 4.1% of the sample. The sequencing used peripheral blood, collected on day 0 of AZD1222 vaccination. The receptor source for this set is an adult in good health.

This clone showed up just a few times. The genes are TRBV19 and TRBJ1-2; tentatively, D is TRBD1 (5 bases). From germline, CDR1 is LNHDA and CDR2 SQIVND (reference sequence). This CDR3 has 13 amino acids. Trimming removed 3 bases at V and 8 bases at J, with 13 bases between. CDR3 sequence: CASSIMGGSGYTF. CDR3 nucleotides: TGTGCCAGTAGTATCATGGGGGGGTCCGGCTACACCTTC. The full variable domain, in which reference TRBV19 and TRBJ1-2 provide the parts outside the CDR3, is DGGITQSPKYLFRKEGQNVTLSCEQNLNHDAMYWYRQDPGQGLRLIYYSQIVNDFQKGDIAEGYSVSREKKESFPLTVTSAQKNPTAFYLCASSIMGGSGYTFGSGTRLTVV.

This chain joins TRBV9 and TRBJ2-7; the match to TRBD1 covers 9 bases. The CDR3 covers 14 residues. The V gene end was trimmed by 3 bases and the J gene end by 3 bases; junction bases not matched to a gene: 4. CDR1 is SGDLS, CDR2 YYNGEE, per germline. The CDR3 region has the DNA TGTGCCAGCAGCGCGACGGGACAGGGCTACGAGCAGTACTTC. Translated, it gives CASSATGQGYEQYF.

The chain has TRBV5-1 and TRBJ1-1, with a possible D match to TRBD1 (5 bases). V dropped 3 bases and J dropped 3 bases, with 12 bases sitting between them. From germline, CDR1 is SGHRS and CDR2 YFSETQ. CDR3 length equals 14 residues. In DNA, the CDR3 is TGCGCCAGCAGCTCAAGGCAGGGAGACACTGAAGCTTTCTTT. Amino acid sequence: CASSSRQGDTEAFF.

This clone was found a few times. This chain links TRBV7-3 with TRBJ1-1; 11 nucleotides agree with TRBD1. CDR1 is SGHTA and CDR2 is FQGTGA in the germline V gene. V shed 2 bases and J 2 bases; nucleotides not matched to a gene: 19. There are 21 residues in the CDR3. The CDR3 region is CASSLGRKNRDRGVINTEAFF. The CDR3, as DNA: TGTGCCAGCAGCTTAGGGCGTAAGAACCGGGACAGGGGGGTTATCAACACTGAAGCTTTCTTT. Complete variable domain (other parts from reference TRBV7-3 and TRBJ1-1): GAGVSQTPSNKVTEKGKYVELRCDPISGHTALYWYRQSLGQGPEFLIYFQGTGAADDSGLPNDRFFAVRPEGSVSTLKIQRTERGDSAVYLCASSLGRKNRDRGVINTEAFFGQGTRLTVV.

The CDR3 DNA reads as TGTGCCACAGGGGACGACCACACAGATACGCAGTATTTT. Translated: CATGDDHTDTQYF. This sequence joins TRBV24-1 and TRBJ2-3; D is tentatively TRBD1 or TRBD2 (5 bases each). This CDR3 contains 13 residues. The germline gives CDR1 KGHDR, CDR2 SFDVKD. V was pared by 10 bases and J by 2 bases, with 12 bases between.

The gene calls are TRBV28 and TRBJ1-6; weak D call: TRBD1 (6 bases). Deletions cut 7 bases from V and 6 bases from J, with 13 bases between. The germline CDR1 and CDR2 sequences are MDHEN and SYDVKM. The length of the CDR3 is 14 residues. The CDR3, as DNA: TGTGCCAGCATTCAAGGGGGGAGTAATTCACCCCTCCACTTT. Its translation is CASIQGGSNSPLHF.

V is TRBV3-1 (or the pseudogene TRBV3-2) and J is TRBJ1-6; a possible D gene is TRBD1 (5 bases). V was cut by 1 base and J by 10 bases, with 11 bases left in between. Germline CDR1 reads LGHDT; CDR2 reads YNNKEL (reference sequence). The CDR3 contains 14 residues. The CDR3 loop is CASSQGQGSSPLHF. The CDR3, as DNA: TGTGCCAGCAGCCAAGGGCAGGGTAGCTCACCCCTCCACTTT.

The chain recombines TRBV5-4 with TRBJ2-4, with TRBD1 matching over 9 bases. Germline loops: CDR1 SGHNT, CDR2 YYREEE (reference sequence). V lost 0 bases, J lost 6 bases, and 7 bases stayed unmatched. This CDR3 spans 16 amino acids. The CDR3 coding sequence is TGTGCCAGCAGCTTGGAGATGGGGACAGGGTTAAACATTCAGTACTTC. Translating gives CASSLEMGTGLNIQYF.

This rearrangement joins TRBV6-5 to TRBJ2-7, with D tentatively TRBD1 or TRBD2 (5 bases each). Germline V lookup: CDR1 MNHEY, CDR2 SVGAGI. The CDR3 length is 14 residues. Trimming stripped 2 bases from V and 3 bases from J, with 11 bases between. For the CDR3, the DNA is TGTGCCAGCAGTTACAGGGACGAAGGCTACGAGCAGTACTTC. Translation gives CASSYRDEGYEQYF.

This chain uses TRBV7-9 with TRBJ1-2; D perhaps matches TRBD1 (6 bases). The V gene's germline CDR1 is SEHNR and CDR2 FQNEAQ (reference sequence). CDR3 length: 14 residues. V lost 7 bases, J lost 2 bases, and 14 bases lay in between. The CDR3 protein is CASTLGQLNYGYTF. CDR3 bases: TGTGCCAGCACCTTGGGACAACTCAACTATGGCTACACCTTC.

This rearrangement joins TRBV5-6 to TRBJ1-1, with D possibly matching TRBD1 (6 bases). In germline, CDR1 is SGHDT, CDR2 YYEEEE. This CDR3 contains 14 residues. V dropped 4 bases and J dropped 6 bases, with 16 bases sitting between them. CDR3 nucleotides: TGTGCCAGCAGCCTAGGACAGAGTAGGGCTGAAGCTTTCTTT. It codes for CASSLGQSRAEAFF.

In this sample, this clone turned up once. This chain connects TRBV4-1 to TRBJ1-2; 9 bases agree with TRBD1. Germline V CDR1 and CDR2: MGHRA, YSYEKL. CDR3 length: 15 residues. J lost 6 bases, V lost 2 bases, and 7 bases had no gene match. The CDR3 sequence: CASSQSGTGKNGYTF. The DNA of the CDR3 is TGCGCCAGCAGCCAATCGGGGACAGGGAAGAATGGCTACACCTTC.

V is TRBV7-9 and J is TRBJ1-6; 9 bases align to TRBD1. The CDR3 loop spans 19 amino acids. J was trimmed by 9 bases and V by 1 base; bases with no gene match: 16. CDR1 is SEHNR and CDR2 is FQNEAQ in the germline V gene (reference sequence). The DNA for the CDR3 is TGTGCCAGCAGCTTAGTTCTCGGGACAGGGCCCCTACGGGGTTCACCCCTCCACTTT. Encoded protein: CASSLVLGTGPLRGSPLHF.

This rearrangement joins TRBV19 to TRBJ1-2, with D uncertain. CDR3 length: 15 residues. V lost 2 bases to trimming and J lost 3 bases, with 13 bases between them. Germline assignment: CDR1 LNHDA and CDR2 SQIVND (reference sequence). The CDR3 bases are TGTGCCAGTAGTATATCCGGGGAAGAGTACTATGGCTACACCTTC. Its protein is CASSISGEEYYGYTF.

The chain uses TRBV7-3 and TRBJ2-2; D assignment may be TRBD1 or TRBD2 (5 bases each). Germline lookup yields CDR1 SGHTA and CDR2 FQGTGA. Trimming stripped 6 bases from V and 0 bases from J, with 14 bases between. This CDR3 spans 16 amino acids. CDR3: CASSRLGAANTGELFF. The CDR3 nucleotides are TGTGCCAGCAGTCGCCTCGGGGCGGCGAACACCGGGGAGCTGTTTTTT.

The rearrangement joins TRBV28 to TRBJ1-5; 8 positions match TRBD1. The ends lost 6 bases at V and 4 bases at J; junction bases unmatched: 11. CDR3 length: 16 residues. Germline V lookup: CDR1 MDHEN, CDR2 SYDVKM. The CDR3 reads CASRGSDRGSNQPQHF. In nucleotides, the CDR3 is TGTGCCAGCAGGGGGAGTGACAGGGGTAGTAATCAGCCCCAGCATTTT.

V is TRBV10-3 and J is TRBJ1-5, with a weak D call TRBD1 (6 bases). V was shortened by 7 bases and J by 11 bases, with 18 bases between the two germline ends. Per the germline V gene, CDR1 is ENHRY and CDR2 is SYGVKD. This CDR3 is 13 amino acids long. In DNA, the CDR3 is TGTGCCATCAAGGAGTCGTCGGGGGCAGCCCAGCATTTT. It is translated as CAIKESSGAAQHF.

The chain is built from TRBV15 and TRBJ1-6; no definite D call. V lost 5 bases and J lost 7, with 9 bases in between. The CDR3 totals 13 residues. Looked up from germline, CDR1 is LNHNV and CDR2 is YYDKDF (reference sequence). CDR3 region: CATSGQRNSPLHF. The CDR3 region has the DNA TGTGCCACCAGCGGGCAGAGAAATTCACCCCTCCACTTT. Together with reference TRBV15 and TRBJ1-6, the CDR3 gives the full variable domain: DAMVIQNPRYQVTQFGKPVTLSCSQTLNHNVMYWYQQKSSQAPKLLFHYYDKDFNNEADTPDNFQSRRPNTSFCFLDIRSPGLGDTAMYLCATSGQRNSPLHFGNGTRLTVT.

The rearrangement links TRBV5-1 to TRBJ1-2; D ambiguous. The germline V and J ends were trimmed by 4 bases and 2 bases, with 9 bases remaining between them. CDR1 is SGHRS and CDR2 is YFSETQ in the germline V gene. This CDR3 spans 13 amino acids. CDR3 DNA: TGCGCCAGCAGCCAAAACTGGAACTATGGCTACACCTTC. It encodes CASSQNWNYGYTF.

This chain connects TRBV6-5 to TRBJ1-3; TRBD1 aligns across 7 bases. Germline CDR1 and CDR2: MNHEY and SVGAGI. V shed 7 bases and J 2 bases; nucleotides not matched to a gene: 5. The CDR3 is 14 amino acids. The CDR3 reads CASTYRGPGNTIYF. The CDR3 nucleotides read TGTGCCAGCACCTACAGGGGCCCTGGAAACACCATATATTTT.

The genes are TRBV5-1 and TRBJ1-1; D perhaps matches TRBD1 (6 bases). Per the germline V gene, CDR1 is SGHRS and CDR2 is YFSETQ. V dropped 6 bases and J dropped 6 bases, with 21 bases sitting between them. There are 15 residues in the CDR3. The CDR3 sequence: CASTSEGGTSAEAFF. The CDR3 DNA reads TGCGCCAGCACCTCCGAGGGGGGCACGAGCGCTGAAGCTTTCTTT.

The V gene is TRBV9, the J gene TRBJ2-3; D not resolved. The CDR3 consists of 15 residues. Germline CDR1 SGDLS, CDR2 YYNGEE. Deletions cut 0 bases from V and 2 bases from J, with 10 bases between. The chain's CDR3 is CASSVGGIATDTQYF. The CDR3 DNA is TGTGCCAGCAGCGTAGGTGGGATTGCCACAGATACGCAGTATTTT.

This clone came up once. J is TRBJ1-1 and V is TRBV5-1; TRBD1 matches 7 bases. The germline V gene encodes CDR1 SGHRS and CDR2 YFSETQ. Losses at the gene ends were 3 bases for V and 4 bases for J; bases not matched to a gene: 12. The CDR3 has 16 residues. The chain's CDR3 is CASSSRPQGEGTEAFF. The DNA of the CDR3 is TGCGCCAGCAGCTCGAGACCTCAGGGGGAAGGCACTGAAGCTTTCTTT.

This clone was counted a single time. This sample also contains other DNA sequences that code for the same CDR3. J is TRBJ2-3 and V is TRBV5-1; 13 bases are shared with TRBD2. CDR1 and CDR2 from the germline V gene are SGHRS and YFSETQ. There are 16 residues in the CDR3. J was trimmed by 1 base and V by 4 bases; bases with no gene match: 3. CDR3 amino acids: CASSPGLAGRTDTQYF. CDR3 bases: TGCGCCAGCAGCCCGGGACTAGCGGGGCGCACAGATACGCAGTATTTT.

The chain recombines TRBV6-6 with TRBJ1-3, with D maybe TRBD1 (5 bases). Germline CDR1 and CDR2: MNHNY and SVGAGI (reference sequence). Between the trimmed V and J ends, which lost 9 bases and 2 bases, there was a span of 20 bases. CDR3 length equals 16 residues. This CDR3 is CASSSGLPRPGNTIYF. In DNA, the CDR3 is TGTGCCAGTTCCTCGGGGCTCCCAAGGCCTGGAAACACCATATATTTT.

Turning to this clone: One junction end disagrees with the germline gene, perhaps due to a read error. The chain joins TRBV28 to TRBJ1-5; D possibly corresponds to TRBD1 (6 bases). This CDR3 is 11 amino acids long. The germline CDR1 and CDR2 sequences are MDHEN and SYDVKM. The CDR3 spells CASSFRDIEYF. The CDR3 DNA sequence: TGTGCCAGCAGTTTCCGGGACATCGAGTATTTT.

This chain links TRBV28 with TRBJ1-5; TRBD1 matches at 12 bases. Germline V gene sequence: CDR1 MDHEN, CDR2 SYDVKM. Unmatched junction bases numbered 16, after V lost 4 bases and J lost 9 bases. The CDR3 length is 18 residues. DNA for the CDR3: TGTGCCAGCAGTTCACAAGCCGGGACAGGGGGCGGGCGAAGGCCCCAGCATTTT. It is translated as CASSSQAGTGGGRRPQHF. Full variable domain (rest looked up from reference TRBV28 and TRBJ1-5): DVKVTQSSRYLVKRTGEKVFLECVQDMDHENMFWYRQDPGLGLRLIYFSYDVKMKEKGDIPEGYSVSREKKERFSLILESASTNQTSMYLCASSSQAGTGGGRRPQHFGDGTRLSIL.

The CDR3 here is CASSHAGGYTF. CDR3 in DNA: TGTGCCAGCAGTCATGCTGGCGGCTACACCTTC. The chain links TRBV28 to TRBJ1-2; unclear D gene. V was trimmed by 5 bases and J by 8 bases, leaving 9 bases between them. CDR3 size: 11 residues. Germline CDR1 MDHEN, CDR2 SYDVKM.

This chain uses TRBV2 with TRBJ2-2, with D unresolved. Trimming took off 4 bases at V and 5 bases at J, with 14 bases between the two ends. CDR3 length: 15 residues. From germline, CDR1 is SNHLY and CDR2 FYNNEI. CDR3 protein: CASSGLGRNTGELFF. For the CDR3, the DNA is TGTGCCAGCAGTGGTCTAGGGCGCAATACCGGGGAGCTGTTTTTT.